This TCR beta chain originates from a study of cytomegalovirus exposure and HLA in healthy donors. Study details: Previous work identified roughly 120 million unique TCR beta sequences from around 200 million T cells.

Study-wide results and limits: Looking again later, the authors saw that most CMV-associated TCR beta chains seemed HLA-restricted. In an earlier analysis, about 87% or about 30%: the productive usage of most TCR beta V segments.

With respect to this clone: Its antigen remains unknown.

The CDR3 contains 15 residues. V was pared by 3 bases and J by 3 bases, with 15 bases between. From germline, CDR1 is SGHRS and CDR2 YFSETQ. 13 Jbeta primers and 60 Vbeta primers were used for the PCR. Sequencing was performed with immunoSEQ multiplex PCR; in TCRdb, only in-frame clones are kept and a portion is missing. This sample carries 200,000 to 250,000 clones, approximately 82% of them seen once, and the ten largest clones take roughly 0.6%. The source is a man between 18 and 29 years old in good health and CMV-seronegative. V is TRBV5-1 and J is TRBJ2-5; perhaps TRBD1 as D (6 bases). Sequencing was carried out using PBMCs. CDR3 sequence: CASSSGQNTKETQYF. In DNA, the CDR3 is TGCGCCAGCAGCTCTGGACAGAACACCAAAGAGACCCAGTACTTC.